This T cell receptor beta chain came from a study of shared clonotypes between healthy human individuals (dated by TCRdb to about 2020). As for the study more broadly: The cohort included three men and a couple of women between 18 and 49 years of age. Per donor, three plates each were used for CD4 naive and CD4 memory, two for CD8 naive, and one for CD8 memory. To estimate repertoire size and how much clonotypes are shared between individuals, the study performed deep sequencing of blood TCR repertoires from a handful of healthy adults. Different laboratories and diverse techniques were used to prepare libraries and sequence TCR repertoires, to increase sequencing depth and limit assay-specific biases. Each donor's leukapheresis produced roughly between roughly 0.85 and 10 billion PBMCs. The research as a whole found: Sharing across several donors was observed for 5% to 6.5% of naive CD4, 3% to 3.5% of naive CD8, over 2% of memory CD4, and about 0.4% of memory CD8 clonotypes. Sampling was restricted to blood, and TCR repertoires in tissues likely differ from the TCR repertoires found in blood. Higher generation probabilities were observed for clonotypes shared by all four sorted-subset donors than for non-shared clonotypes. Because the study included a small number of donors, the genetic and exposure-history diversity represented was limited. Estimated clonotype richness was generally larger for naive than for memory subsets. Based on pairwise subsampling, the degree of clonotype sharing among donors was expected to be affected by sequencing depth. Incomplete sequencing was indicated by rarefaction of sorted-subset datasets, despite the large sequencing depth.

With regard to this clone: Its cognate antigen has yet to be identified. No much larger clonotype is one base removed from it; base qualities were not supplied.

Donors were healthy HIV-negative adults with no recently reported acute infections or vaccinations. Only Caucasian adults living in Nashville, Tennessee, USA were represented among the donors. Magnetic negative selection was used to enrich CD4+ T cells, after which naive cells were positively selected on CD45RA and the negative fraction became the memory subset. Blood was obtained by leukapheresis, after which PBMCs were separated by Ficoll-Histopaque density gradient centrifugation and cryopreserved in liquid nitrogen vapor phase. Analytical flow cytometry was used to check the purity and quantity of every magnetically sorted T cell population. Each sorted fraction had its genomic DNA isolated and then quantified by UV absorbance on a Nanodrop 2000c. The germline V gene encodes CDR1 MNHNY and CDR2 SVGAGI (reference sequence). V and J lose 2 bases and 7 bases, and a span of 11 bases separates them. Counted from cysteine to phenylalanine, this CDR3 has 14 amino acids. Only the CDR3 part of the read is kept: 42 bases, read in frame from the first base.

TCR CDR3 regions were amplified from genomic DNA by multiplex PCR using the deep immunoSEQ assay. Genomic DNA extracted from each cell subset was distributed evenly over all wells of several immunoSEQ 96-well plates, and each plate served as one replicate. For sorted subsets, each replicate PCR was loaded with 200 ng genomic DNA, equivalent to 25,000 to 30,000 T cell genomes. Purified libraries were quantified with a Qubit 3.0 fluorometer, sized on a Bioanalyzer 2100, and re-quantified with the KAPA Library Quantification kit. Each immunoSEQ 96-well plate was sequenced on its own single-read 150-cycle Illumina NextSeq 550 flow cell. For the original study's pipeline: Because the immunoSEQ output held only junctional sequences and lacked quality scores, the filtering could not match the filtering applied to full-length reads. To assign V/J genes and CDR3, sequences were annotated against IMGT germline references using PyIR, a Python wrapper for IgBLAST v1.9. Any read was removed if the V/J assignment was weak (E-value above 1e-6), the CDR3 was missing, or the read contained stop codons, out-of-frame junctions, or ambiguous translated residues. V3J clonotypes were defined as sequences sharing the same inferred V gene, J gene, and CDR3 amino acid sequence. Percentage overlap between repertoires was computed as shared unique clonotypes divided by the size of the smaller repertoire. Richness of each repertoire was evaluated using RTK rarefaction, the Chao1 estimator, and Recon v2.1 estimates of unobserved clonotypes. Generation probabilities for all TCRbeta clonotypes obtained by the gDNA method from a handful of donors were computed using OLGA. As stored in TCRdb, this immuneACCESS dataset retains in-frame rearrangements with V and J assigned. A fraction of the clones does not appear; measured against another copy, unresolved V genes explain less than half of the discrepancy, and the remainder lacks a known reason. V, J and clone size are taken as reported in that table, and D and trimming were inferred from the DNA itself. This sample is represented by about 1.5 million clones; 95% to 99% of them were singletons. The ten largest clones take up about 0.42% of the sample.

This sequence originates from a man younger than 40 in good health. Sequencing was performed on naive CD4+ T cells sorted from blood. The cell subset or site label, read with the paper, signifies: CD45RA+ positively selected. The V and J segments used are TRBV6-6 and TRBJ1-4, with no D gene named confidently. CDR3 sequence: CASSYNFLAEKLFF. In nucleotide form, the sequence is TGTGCCAGCAGTTACAATTTTCTGGCTGAAAAACTGTTTTTT.